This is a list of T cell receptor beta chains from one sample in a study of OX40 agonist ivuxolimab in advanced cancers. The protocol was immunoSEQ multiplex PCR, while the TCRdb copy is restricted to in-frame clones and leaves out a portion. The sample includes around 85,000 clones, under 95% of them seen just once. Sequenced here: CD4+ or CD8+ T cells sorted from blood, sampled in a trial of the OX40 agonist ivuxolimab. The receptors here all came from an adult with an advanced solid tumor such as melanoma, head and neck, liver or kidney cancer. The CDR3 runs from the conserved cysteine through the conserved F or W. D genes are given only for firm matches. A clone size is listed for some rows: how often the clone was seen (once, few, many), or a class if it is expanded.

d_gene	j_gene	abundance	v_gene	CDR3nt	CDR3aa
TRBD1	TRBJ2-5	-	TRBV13	TGTGCCAGCAGCGTACTGGGGGGACAGGGCCAAGAGACCCAGTACTTC	CASSVLGGQGQETQYF
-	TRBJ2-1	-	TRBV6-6	TGTGCCAGCAGATCCAACAGGGAGGAGCAGTTCTTC	CASRSNREEQFF
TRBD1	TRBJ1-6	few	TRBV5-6	TGTGCCAGCAGCTCGGGGACAGAAGCTTCACCCCTCCACTTT	CASSSGTEASPLHF
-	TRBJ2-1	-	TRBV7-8	TGTGCCAGCAGCTTAGTGGGAAATGAGCAGTTCTTC	CASSLVGNEQFF
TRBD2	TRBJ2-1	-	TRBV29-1	TGCAGCGTTGAAGTACTAGCGGGAGGTTCATGGGAGCAGTTCTTC	CSVEVLAGGSWEQFF
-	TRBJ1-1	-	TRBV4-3	TGCGCCAGCAGCCAAGGGGCAAGGGCTGAAGCTTTCTTT	CASSQGARAEAFF
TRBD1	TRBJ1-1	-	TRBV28	TGTGCCAGCAGTTTGATTCCCGTGACAGGGTACACTGAAGCTTTCTTT	CASSLIPVTGYTEAFF
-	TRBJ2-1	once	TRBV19	TGTGCCAGTAGTATCTGGGCAGGTCGCTCCTACAATGAGCAGTTCTTC	CASSIWAGRSYNEQFF
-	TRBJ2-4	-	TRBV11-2	TGTGCCAGCAGCTTAACATTGCGACAGGACATTCAGTACTTC	CASSLTLRQDIQYF
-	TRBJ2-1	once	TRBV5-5	TGTGCCAGCAGCTTGTACGGCGGGGACTACAATGAGCAGTTCTTC	CASSLYGGDYNEQFF